These T cell receptor beta chains were read from a single sample in a study of OX40 agonist ivuxolimab in advanced cancers. Repertoires were generated with immunoSEQ multiplex PCR, while TCRdb's copy carries only in-frame clones and drops some. The sample shows roughly 110,000 clones, less than 95% of them seen only once. Sequencing was performed on CD4+ or CD8+ T cells sorted from blood, taken in a trial of the OX40 agonist ivuxolimab. The origin of the receptors is an adult with an advanced solid tumor such as melanoma, head and neck, liver or kidney cancer. Both conserved end residues are part of each CDR3. The D gene is left open where the match is weak. For some rows the clone size is stated as once, few or many, or as a class when expanded; others skip it.

J: TRBJ2-3
size: .
V: TRBV7-2
D: .
DNA: TGTGCCAGCACTCTAGACACGGGCACAGATACGCAGTATTTT
CDR3: CASTLDTGTDTQYF

J: TRBJ1-1
size: once
V: TRBV5-5
D: .
DNA: TGTGCCAGCAGTTCCCTCGACAGATTGGGCACTGAAGCTTTCTTT
CDR3: CASSSLDRLGTEAFF

J: TRBJ2-5
size: .
V: TRBV5-1
D: .
DNA: TGCGCCAGCAGCTCCCAGGGATATGGAGAGACCCAGTACTTC
CDR3: CASSSQGYGETQYF

J: TRBJ2-5
size: .
V: TRBV20-1
D: .
DNA: TGCAGTGCTAGTCCGGGGGAGACCCAGTACTTC
CDR3: CSASPGETQYF

J: TRBJ1-4
size: once
V: TRBV4-3
D: TRBD1
DNA: TGCGCCAGCAGCCAAGATCTTATAGGGACAGGGGCGAATGAAAAACTGTTTTTT
CDR3: CASSQDLIGTGANEKLFF

J: TRBJ1-1
size: few
V: TRBV30
D: .
DNA: TGTGCCTGGAGGTTGGGTCGAGGAACTGAAGCTTTCTTT
CDR3: CAWRLGRGTEAFF

J: TRBJ1-4
size: .
V: TRBV27
D: .
DNA: TGTGCCAGCAGTTCGGGGGTAACTAATGAAAAACTGTTTTTT
CDR3: CASSSGVTNEKLFF

J: TRBJ2-1
size: .
V: TRBV7-9
D: TRBD2
DNA: TGTGCCAGCAGCTTAACCGGGACTATGGTCACTGAGCAGTTCTTC
CDR3: CASSLTGTMVTEQFF

J: TRBJ1-5
size: .
V: TRBV30
D: .
DNA: TGTGCCTACGGGACGAATAGACAGCCCCAGCATTTT
CDR3: CAYGTNRQPQHF

J: TRBJ1-1
size: .
V: TRBV30
D: TRBD1
DNA: TGTGCCTGGACCCCTCGACAGGGCATATTGAACACTGAAGCTTTCTTT
CDR3: CAWTPRQGILNTEAFF

J: TRBJ2-5
size: .
V: TRBV7-2
D: .
DNA: TGTGCCAGCAGCTTCTCGGGACCCCCGGAGACCCAGTACTTC
CDR3: CASSFSGPPETQYF

J: TRBJ2-5
size: .
V: TRBV7-2
D: .
DNA: TGTGCCAGCAGCTTATGGGCTAGCGCAGAAGAGACCCAGTACTTC
CDR3: CASSLWASAEETQYF

J: TRBJ1-4
size: once
V: TRBV11-2
D: TRBD1
DNA: TGTGCCAGCAGCTGGGACAGGGTGGGCGAAAAACTGTTTTTT
CDR3: CASSWDRVGEKLFF

J: TRBJ1-2
size: once
V: TRBV5-4
D: .
DNA: TGTGCCGGCAGCTTACAGGGATCAGCTAACTATGGCTACACCTTC
CDR3: CAGSLQGSANYGYTF

J: TRBJ1-1
size: .
V: TRBV5-1
D: .
DNA: TGCGCCAGCAGCTTGGCCTTGTTAGGGGCTGAAGCTTTCTTT
CDR3: CASSLALLGAEAFF

J: TRBJ2-7
size: .
V: TRBV2
D: TRBD2
DNA: TGTGCCAGCAGTGAGACAGTAGCGGGGACCTCCTACGAGCAGTACTTC
CDR3: CASSETVAGTSYEQYF

J: TRBJ2-3
size: .
V: TRBV18
D: .
DNA: TGTGCCAGCTCACCCTACACAGATACGCAGTATTTT
CDR3: CASSPYTDTQYF

J: TRBJ2-2
size: .
V: TRBV28
D: .
DNA: TGTGCCAGCAGATCGGGGGGCGGTGCGAACACCGGGGAGCTGTTTTTT
CDR3: CASRSGGGANTGELFF

J: TRBJ2-2
size: few
V: TRBV5-6
D: TRBD2
DNA: TGTGCCAGCAGCTTGGGAGGGAGGGACACCGGGGAGCTGTTTTTT
CDR3: CASSLGGRDTGELFF

J: TRBJ2-1
size: .
V: TRBV5-1
D: TRBD2
DNA: TGCGCCAGCAGCCAGCTAGCGGGGTCTTCGAATGAGCAGTTCTTC
CDR3: CASSQLAGSSNEQFF

J: TRBJ1-2
size: few
V: TRBV6-1
D: .
DNA: TGTGCCAGCAGTGAGGATCCGCCTAACTATGGCTACACCTTC
CDR3: CASSEDPPNYGYTF

J: TRBJ1-6
size: few
V: TRBV27
D: TRBD1
DNA: TGTGCCAGTAGACCCGGGACAGGGGGCAACAATTCACCCCTCCACTTT
CDR3: CASRPGTGGNNSPLHF

J: TRBJ1-1
size: .
V: TRBV7-9
D: .
DNA: TGTGCCAGCAGCCCACGGGACGGGAAGAACACTGAAGCTTTCTTT
CDR3: CASSPRDGKNTEAFF

J: TRBJ1-2
size: .
V: TRBV9
D: .
DNA: TGTGCCAGCAGCGTAACCTGGGGCAACTATGGCTACACCTTC
CDR3: CASSVTWGNYGYTF

J: TRBJ1-6
size: few
V: TRBV19
D: .
DNA: TGTGCAACTACCGCCAGGGAAGTGACCTATAATTCACCCCTCCACTTT
CDR3: CATTAREVTYNSPLHF

J: TRBJ1-1
size: .
V: TRBV5-1
D: .
DNA: TGCGCCAGCAGCTTCCAGGTCTCGGGCACTGAAGCTTTCTTT
CDR3: CASSFQVSGTEAFF

J: TRBJ2-4
size: .
V: TRBV7-2
D: .
DNA: TGTGCCAGCAGCTCAGGCGGGATAGCCAAAAACATTCAGTACTTC
CDR3: CASSSGGIAKNIQYF

J: TRBJ2-7
size: .
V: TRBV7-2
D: TRBD1
DNA: TGTGCCAGCAGCTTAGCCGGGACAGGGTCCTACGAGCAGTACTTC
CDR3: CASSLAGTGSYEQYF

J: TRBJ1-6
size: few
V: TRBV19
D: .
DNA: TGTGCCAGTAGTCAGCGGGAGCTGAGTTCACCCCTCCACTTT
CDR3: CASSQRELSSPLHF

J: TRBJ2-2
size: once
V: TRBV9
D: .
DNA: TGTGCCAGCAGCGTAAACCCTACGGACACCGGGGAGCTGTTTTTT
CDR3: CASSVNPTDTGELFF

J: TRBJ1-3
size: .
V: TRBV10-3
D: .
DNA: TGTGCCATCAGTGATGGGGCAACCGGAAACACCATATATTTT
CDR3: CAISDGATGNTIYF

J: TRBJ2-5
size: .
V: TRBV5-1
D: TRBD2
DNA: TGCGCCAGCAGCTTGAGCGGGATCCGACAAGAGACCCAGTACTTC
CDR3: CASSLSGIRQETQYF

J: TRBJ1-3
size: .
V: TRBV6-5
D: .
DNA: TGTGCCAGCAGTTACTCACGAGGGAACACCATATATTTT
CDR3: CASSYSRGNTIYF

J: TRBJ2-3
size: .
V: TRBV7-2
D: .
DNA: TGTGCCAGCAGATCGGATAGGTTGACAGATACGCAGTATTTT
CDR3: CASRSDRLTDTQYF

J: TRBJ1-4
size: .
V: TRBV11-2
D: .
DNA: TGTGCCAGCAGCTTAGTCGTTAGGACTAATGAAAAACTGTTTTTT
CDR3: CASSLVVRTNEKLFF

J: TRBJ2-1
size: .
V: TRBV14
D: .
DNA: TGTGCCAGCAGCCTGCTTAGGCAGGGTCAGCAGTTCTTC
CDR3: CASSLLRQGQQFF

J: TRBJ1-1
size: .
V: TRBV7-9
D: .
DNA: TGTGCCAGCAGATTAGAGGGATTTGAAGCTTTCTTT
CDR3: CASRLEGFEAFF

J: TRBJ1-3
size: .
V: TRBV6-6
D: TRBD1
DNA: TGTGCCGGGGGGGACAGTGGAAACACCATATATTTT
CDR3: CAGGDSGNTIYF

J: TRBJ1-4
size: .
V: TRBV2
D: TRBD1
DNA: TGTGCCAGCAGTTGGGGGACAGGGGGAAAACTGTTTTTT
CDR3: CASSWGTGGKLFF

J: TRBJ2-3
size: .
V: TRBV11-1
D: .
DNA: TGTGCCAGCAGCTGGTCCTCACAGTCCCAAGATACGCAGTATTTT
CDR3: CASSWSSQSQDTQYF

J: TRBJ2-1
size: .
V: TRBV5-1
D: TRBD2
DNA: TGCGCCAGCAGCTTAAATAGCGGGGGGGACTCCTACAATGAGCAGTTCTTC
CDR3: CASSLNSGGDSYNEQFF

J: TRBJ2-1
size: few
V: TRBV4-1
D: TRBD1
DNA: TGCGCCAGCAGCCGCGGACAGGCCCCGGGTGAGCAGTTCTTC
CDR3: CASSRGQAPGEQFF

J: TRBJ2-7
size: .
V: TRBV28
D: .
DNA: TGTGCCAGCAGTAGCGGATCAGGGAACAAGATCGAGCAGTACTTC
CDR3: CASSSGSGNKIEQYF

J: TRBJ1-5
size: .
V: TRBV28
D: .
DNA: TGTGCTCTCGCTGGGGCGGGGGGGCCCCAGCATTTT
CDR3: CALAGAGGPQHF

J: TRBJ1-3
size: .
V: TRBV7-8
D: .
DNA: TGTGCCAGCAGCTTAGGGACAGCCGGAAACACCATATATTTT
CDR3: CASSLGTAGNTIYF